This passage covers 29 T cell receptor beta chains from one sample sequenced in a study of cytomegalovirus exposure and HLA in healthy donors. Primers included in the PCR were 60 Vbeta and 13 Jbeta primers. Clones were sequenced by immunoSEQ multiplex PCR, and TCRdb holds only the in-frame ones, with some missing. The top ten clones hold approximately 6.3% of a sample with roughly 36,000 clones, around 69% of them seen once. Specimen: PBMCs. These receptors came from a man between 25 and 39 years old in good health and CMV-seronegative.

The gene calls are TRBV10-3 and TRBJ2-5; TRBD1 is a possible D gene (5 bases). The V end was cut by 8 bases, the J end by 4 bases, with 20 bases between. The CDR3 runs 15 residues. Germline assignment: CDR1 ENHRY and CDR2 SYGVKD. In nucleotides, the CDR3 is TGTGCCATCGGGTCGAGGACATCAATAGGAGAGACCCAGTACTTC. Protein product: CAIGSRTSIGETQYF.

This chain uses TRBV5-1 with TRBJ2-3; 7 positions agree with TRBD1. J lost 2 bases, V lost 1 base, and 4 bases had no gene match. CDR1 is SGHRS, CDR2 YFSETQ, per germline. This CDR3 has 15 residues. DNA of the CDR3: TGCGCCAGCAGCTTGAGGGACAGAGACACAGATACGCAGTATTTT. Translating gives CASSLRDRDTDTQYF.

This chain connects TRBV4-1 to TRBJ2-3, with D possibly matching TRBD2 (7 bases). There are 15 residues in the CDR3. V lost 3 bases and J 5 bases, leaving 15 bases between the germline ends. Germline CDR1 is MGHRA and CDR2 is YSYEKL. CDR3 residues: CASSHSGGGVDTQYF. The CDR3 coding sequence is TGCGCCAGCAGCCATAGCGGAGGGGGGGTAGATACGCAGTATTTT.

This clone was seen a few times. The J gene is TRBJ1-1, the V gene TRBV28; 7 bases line up with TRBD1. Germline V CDR1 and CDR2: MDHEN, SYDVKM. The trim removed 8 bases at V and 5 bases at J, leaving 8 bases unmatched. There are 13 residues in the CDR3. The CDR3 region is CASQRQGYTEAFF. The CDR3 nucleotides read TGTGCCAGCCAAAGACAGGGATATACTGAAGCTTTCTTT.

The CDR3 reads CASSTGMVNTIYF. CDR3 nucleotides: TGTGCCAGCAGCACGGGGATGGTAAACACCATATATTTT. The V and J genes are TRBV9 and TRBJ1-3; D is ambiguous. Germline CDR1 SGDLS, CDR2 YYNGEE. This CDR3 is built from 13 residues. With 4 bases removed from V and 6 bases from J, the gap between germline ends came to 11 bases. The variable domain in full, completed from reference TRBV9 and TRBJ1-3, reads DSGVTQTPKHLITATGQRVTLRCSPRSGDLSVYWYQQSLDQGLQFLIQYYNGEERAKGNILERFSAQQFPDLHSELNLSSLELGDSALYFCASSTGMVNTIYFGEGSWLTVV.

The gene calls are TRBV2 and TRBJ1-3; D uncertain. The CDR3 covers 14 residues. V was trimmed by 4 bases and J by 1 base, leaving 8 bases between them. Germline V gene data show CDR1 as SNHLY and CDR2 as FYNNEI. The CDR3 sequence: CASSGEGSGNTIYF. The DNA for the CDR3 is TGTGCCAGCAGTGGCGAGGGTTCTGGAAACACCATATATTTT.

This clone was counted between two and nine times. Different DNA sequences within this sample yield the same CDR3. The chain joins TRBV7-2 to TRBJ2-7, with D perhaps matching TRBD1 (6 bases). Trimming left V 5 bases short and J 1 base short, with 9 bases between. CDR1 and CDR2 from the germline V gene are SGHTA and FQGNSA. The CDR3 totals 13 residues. The CDR3 is CASSKDRSYEQYF. DNA for the CDR3: TGTGCCAGCAGCAAGGACAGATCCTACGAGCAGTACTTC.

The chain is built from TRBV10-3 and TRBJ2-5; D unclear. CDR3 length: 13 amino acids. V dropped 3 bases and J dropped 1 base, with 6 bases sitting between them. Germline CDR1 reads ENHRY; CDR2 reads SYGVKD. The CDR3 protein is CAISDLPQETQYF. The CDR3 DNA reads as TGTGCCATCAGTGACCTACCCCAAGAGACCCAGTACTTC.

J is TRBJ2-5 and V is TRBV2, with 7 bases identical to TRBD2. CDR1 is SNHLY and CDR2 is FYNNEI in the germline V gene. The CDR3 runs 13 residues. The junction had 5 bases not matched to a gene; V was cut back by 8 bases and J by 2 bases. CDR3: CASQSGRQETQYF. CDR3 in DNA: TGTGCCAGCCAATCCGGGAGGCAAGAGACCCAGTACTTC. Variable domain in full (rest from reference TRBV2 and TRBJ2-5): EPEVTQTPSHQVTQMGQEVILRCVPISNHLYFYWYRQILGQKVEFLVSFYNNEISEKSEIFDDQFSVERPDGSNFTLKIRSTKLEDSAMYFCASQSGRQETQYFGPGTRLLVL.

The chain is built from TRBV11-1 and TRBJ2-7, with D tentatively TRBD1 (6 bases). This CDR3 contains 15 residues. V dropped 4 bases and J dropped 6 bases, with 19 bases sitting between them. Germline V lookup: CDR1 SGHAT, CDR2 FQDESV (reference sequence). The CDR3 reads CASSSQGVNSSEQYF. As DNA, the CDR3 is TGTGCCAGCAGCTCACAGGGAGTGAATTCGAGCGAGCAGTACTTC.

The chain recombines TRBV5-1 with TRBJ2-1; 13 positions match TRBD2. The trim removed 4 bases at V and 0 bases at J, leaving 7 bases unmatched. This CDR3 comprises 18 residues. The germline V gene encodes CDR1 SGHRS and CDR2 YFSETQ. The CDR3 nucleotides read TGCGCCAGCAGCCGTGGACTAGCGGGAGTCCCCTCCTACAATGAGCAGTTCTTC. Encoded protein: CASSRGLAGVPSYNEQFF.

This clone was seen only a few times. The chain couples TRBV7-9 to TRBJ2-7; possible D gene TRBD2, 6 bases. The germline V gene has CDR1 SEHNR and CDR2 FQNEAQ (reference sequence). The CDR3 is made up of 14 amino acids. The ends were cut back, 5 bases at V and 6 bases at J, with 17 bases in the middle. The CDR3: CASSPPGTAGEQYF. The CDR3 nucleotides are TGTGCCAGCAGCCCCCCAGGGACTGCCGGCGAGCAGTACTTC.

The chain employs TRBV9 and TRBJ1-4; no clear D gene. This CDR3 is built from 17 residues. V lost 4 bases to trimming and J lost 2 bases, with 18 bases between them. Germline loops: CDR1 SGDLS, CDR2 YYNGEE. The DNA for the CDR3 is TGTGCCAGCAGCCCCGGAGGCGGCTTTACGACTAATGAAAAACTGTTTTTT. Translated, it gives CASSPGGGFTTNEKLFF.

The J gene is TRBJ2-7, the V gene TRBV14, with D perhaps matching TRBD2 (6 bases). V lost 4 bases, J lost 0 bases, and 16 bases lay in between. CDR3 length: 16 amino acids. Per the germline V gene, CDR1 is SGHDN and CDR2 is FVKESK. For the CDR3, the DNA is TGTGCCAGCAGCCGGGGACGGGCGGGGAGCTCCTACGAGCAGTACTTC. This sequence encodes CASSRGRAGSSYEQYF.

V usage is TRBV11-2 and J usage is TRBJ2-2, with 7 bases aligning to TRBD1. Germline V lookup: CDR1 SGHAT, CDR2 FQNNGV. The CDR3 is made up of 13 amino acids. V trimming: 5 bases; J trimming: 7 bases; junction bases outside the gene matches: 4. The chain's CDR3 is CASSDRVGGELFF. In nucleotides, the CDR3 is TGTGCCAGCAGCGACAGGGTCGGCGGGGAGCTGTTTTTT.

This clone was detected a few times. The chain is built from TRBV29-1 and TRBJ1-1; D unclear. V lost 1 base and J lost 0, with 18 bases in between. The germline V gene has CDR1 SQVTM and CDR2 ANQGSEA. CDR3 length: 17 amino acids. The CDR3 reads CSVEVSPRWSLNTEAFF. CDR3 nucleotides: TGCAGCGTTGAAGTCTCCCCCCGGTGGAGTTTGAACACTGAAGCTTTCTTT.

J is TRBJ1-1 and V is TRBV6-5, with D perhaps TRBD1 (5 bases). This CDR3 region has 16 residues. Trimming shortened V by 3 bases and J by 4 bases, and 18 bases separated the two germline ends. Germline CDR1 and CDR2: MNHEY and SVGAGI. The CDR3 spells CASSYAQGPPSTEAFF. The CDR3 nucleotides are TGTGCCAGCAGTTATGCCCAGGGCCCTCCGAGCACTGAAGCTTTCTTT.

The CDR3 DNA reads as TGTGCCAGCAGTTTTAGCGGGAGCACAGATACGCAGTATTTT. Its protein is CASSFSGSTDTQYF. The rearrangement joins TRBV28 to TRBJ2-3; 7 bases align to TRBD2. The junction had 0 bases not matched to a gene; V was cut back by 3 bases and J by 0 bases. The CDR3 is 14 residues long. CDR1 and CDR2 (germline): MDHEN, SYDVKM.

The chain employs TRBV7-8 and TRBJ2-5; TRBD2 is a possible D gene (5 bases). Germline V gives CDR1 SGHVS, CDR2 FQNEAQ. The germline V and J ends were trimmed by 5 bases and 6 bases, with 13 bases remaining between them. This CDR3 region has 13 residues. DNA for the CDR3: TGTGCCAGCAGCCTCGGGGAAACCCAGACCCAGTACTTC. Its translation is CASSLGETQTQYF.

The rearrangement joins TRBV2 to TRBJ2-1; a weak D match, TRBD1 (5 bases). CDR1 and CDR2 from the germline V gene are SNHLY and FYNNEI. Trimming stripped 6 bases from V and 0 bases from J, with 12 bases between. The CDR3 spans 15 residues. The CDR3 is CASSIQGSSYNEQFF. Written as DNA, the CDR3 is TGTGCCAGCAGCATCCAGGGCTCCTCCTACAATGAGCAGTTCTTC.

V gene TRBV19 combines with J gene TRBJ2-2, with D hard to call. The CDR3 has 15 amino acids. The V end was cut by 1 base, the J end by 7 bases, with 13 bases between. Germline V CDR1 and CDR2: LNHDA, SQIVND (reference sequence). CDR3 DNA: TGTGCCAGTAGTATAGGCCCAGCCTCGGGCGGGGAGCTGTTTTTT. Encoded protein: CASSIGPASGGELFF.

The chain employs TRBV19 and TRBJ1-2, with D possibly matching TRBD1 (5 bases). Germline loops: CDR1 LNHDA, CDR2 SQIVND (reference sequence). V was pared by 2 bases and J by 12 bases, with 13 bases between. The CDR3 contains 12 residues. The CDR3 DNA reads as TGTGCCAGTAGTATACCGCAGGGCCGCCACACCTTC. Translating it yields CASSIPQGRHTF.

The chain recombines TRBV4-2 with TRBJ2-1; 10 bases are shared with TRBD2. There are 16 residues in the CDR3. The germline V gene has CDR1 LGHNA and CDR2 YNFKEQ. The V and J ends lost 3 bases and 2 bases, in that order; junction bases with no gene match: 4. CDR3 coding DNA: TGTGCCAGCAGCCAGCAACTAGCGGGAACCTACAATGAGCAGTTCTTC. Protein sequence: CASSQQLAGTYNEQFF.

This clone was observed a few times. This sequence joins TRBV27 and TRBJ1-4; weak D call: TRBD1 (5 bases). This CDR3 is 14 amino acids long. V gave up 6 bases and J gave up 8 bases, with 16 bases separating them. Germline CDR1 and CDR2: MNHEY and SMNVEV (reference sequence). Here the CDR3 DNA reads TGTGCCAGCAGGGGGCGTGGTCCTGGGGAAAAACTGTTTTTT. Its protein is CASRGRGPGEKLFF.

This rearrangement joins TRBV19 to TRBJ2-7, with 9 bases fitting TRBD1. This CDR3 contains 16 residues. The germline V gene encodes CDR1 LNHDA and CDR2 SQIVND (reference sequence). V shed 5 bases, J shed 6 bases, and the junction held 14 bases outside the gene matches. The CDR3 protein is CASSPGTGKIVGEQYF. CDR3 bases: TGTGCCAGTAGTCCCGGGACAGGGAAGATCGTTGGCGAGCAGTACTTC.

The chain recombines TRBV6-4 with TRBJ2-2; the match to TRBD1 covers 10 bases. The CDR3 is 15 amino acids. The ends lost 4 bases at V and 3 bases at J; junction bases unmatched: 2. The germline gives CDR1 MRHNA, CDR2 SNTAGT. This CDR3 is CASSVGTGDTGELFF. The DNA for the CDR3 is TGTGCCAGCAGTGTCGGGACAGGGGACACCGGGGAGCTGTTTTTT.

In regard to this clone: A read error may produce the germline difference seen at one junction end. The rearrangement uses TRBV19 and TRBJ1-2; D remains ambiguous. This CDR3 spans 13 amino acids. The germline CDR1 and CDR2 sequences are LNHDA and SQIVND (reference sequence). This CDR3 is CASSIGPKYGYTF. The CDR3 nucleotides are TGTGCCAGTAGTATAGGTCCTAAATATGGCTACACCTTC.

This clone has only a few counts. This chain links TRBV19 with TRBJ2-1; 16 bases agree with TRBD2. Germline loops: CDR1 LNHDA, CDR2 SQIVND (reference sequence). The CDR3 covers 17 residues. The trim removed 7 bases at V and 5 bases at J, leaving 8 bases unmatched. The CDR3 nucleotides are TGTGCCAGTATCAGGGGGACTAGCGGGAGGGTCGACAATGAGCAGTTCTTC. Its protein product is CASIRGTSGRVDNEQFF.

The chain combines TRBV11-3 with TRBJ2-3; D is undetermined. The CDR3 totals 13 residues. V was pared by 3 bases and J by 1 base, with 5 bases between. Germline CDR1 SGHNT, CDR2 YENEEA. The CDR3 nucleotides are TGTGCCAGCAGCTTTTCTGGCACAGATACGCAGTATTTT. Amino acids: CASSFSGTDTQYF.